A single sample gave rise to the 21 T cell receptor beta chains below, sequenced in a study of identical twins. TCRdb reanalysed the 5' RACE reads using MiXCR and keeps one entry per CDR3 protein. Among 300,000 to 350,000 distinct CDR3 sequences listed, about 12% were seen once. The data were also submitted as part of a second study, on yellow fever vaccine responses in identical twins.

Sequencing was carried out using CD8+ T cells sorted from blood. These receptors originate from a woman aged 18-35 years in good health.

Details on this clonotype: One junction end does not reproduce the germline sequence, and a read error may be involved. This chain uses TRBV12-3 or TRBV12-4 with TRBJ2-3, with a tentative D call TRBD2 (5 bases). The CDR3 extends over 18 amino acids. The chain's CDR3 is CTSSLAHGEGRSTDTQYF. The CDR3 DNA sequence: TGTACCAGCAGTTTAGCACACGGAGAGGGTCGGAGCACAGATACGCAGTATTTT.

The sample holds many counts of this clonotype. The chain is built from TRBV5-1 and TRBJ2-1, with TRBD1 matching over 9 bases. V shed 4 bases and J 4 bases; nucleotides not matched to a gene: 6. From germline, CDR1 is SGHRS and CDR2 YFSETQ. The CDR3 length is 15 residues. In DNA, the CDR3 is TGCGCCAGCAGCCCTCGGACAGGGGAATACAATGAGCAGTTCTTC. Translating gives CASSPRTGEYNEQFF.

The sample holds a few counts of this clonotype. This rearrangement joins TRBV5-1 to TRBJ2-7; 7 bases fit TRBD2. Germline CDR1 reads SGHRS; CDR2 reads YFSETQ. Trimming took 3 bases from V and 5 from J; bases not matched to a gene: 2. The CDR3 sequence is 12 residues long. Here the CDR3 reads CASSYRGDEQYF. CDR3 bases: TGCGCCAGCAGCTATCGGGGGGACGAGCAGTACTTC.

The chain employs TRBV6-5 and TRBJ2-3; D not resolved. Germline loops: CDR1 MNHEY, CDR2 SVGAGI. This CDR3 comprises 14 residues. The germline V and J ends were trimmed by 0 bases and 6 bases, with 10 bases remaining between them. CDR3 DNA sequence: TGTGCCAGCAGTTACTCATCGTCGTCCGATACGCAGTATTTT. This translates into CASSYSSSSDTQYF.

This clonotype was seen a handful of times. The CDR3 sequence is CASSEYVNTGELFF. The CDR3 coding sequence is TGTGCCAGCAGTGAATATGTGAACACCGGGGAGCTGTTTTTT. The chain couples TRBV2 to TRBJ2-2; D uncertain. The CDR3 has 14 residues. V lost 2 bases and J lost 1, with 5 bases in between. Germline loops: CDR1 SNHLY, CDR2 FYNNEI.

This clonotype was counted only a few times. The genes are TRBV7-7 and TRBJ2-1, with 11 bases fitting TRBD2. The J segment lost 9 bases and the V segment lost 4 bases, leaving 11 bases of the junction unmatched. Germline V gene sequence: CDR1 SSHAT, CDR2 FNYEAQ (reference sequence). This CDR3 contains 16 residues. CDR3 in amino acids: CASSYRLAGTFSEQFF. The CDR3 DNA reads TGTGCCAGCAGCTACAGACTAGCGGGAACCTTTAGTGAGCAGTTCTTC.

This chain joins TRBV19 and TRBJ2-1, with a weak D call TRBD1 (5 bases). CDR3 size: 18 residues. Per the germline V gene, CDR1 is LNHDA and CDR2 is SQIVND (reference sequence). Deletions cut 1 base from V and 5 bases from J, with 21 bases between. CDR3 sequence (DNA): TGTGCCAGTAGTATAGCCCCCCAGGGATTTAGGTTGAACAATGAGCAGTTCTTC. Translating it yields CASSIAPQGFRLNNEQFF.

The CDR3: CASSVAGTEYEAFF. CDR3 DNA sequence: TGTGCCAGCAGCGTGGCCGGGACAGAGTATGAAGCTTTCTTT. The rearrangement links TRBV12-3 or TRBV12-4 to TRBJ1-1, with 7 bases that match TRBD1. V was clipped by 6 bases and J by 7 bases; unmatched bases: 11. The CDR3 sequence is 14 residues long.

J is TRBJ2-1 and V is TRBV5-1, with 9 bases lining up with TRBD2. J lost 8 bases, V lost 3 bases, and 12 bases had no gene match. Germline values: CDR1 SGHRS, CDR2 YFSETQ. The CDR3 is 16 amino acids. This CDR3 reads CASSWRGAGGPDEQFF. The CDR3 DNA reads TGCGCCAGCAGCTGGAGAGGGGCGGGGGGGCCCGATGAGCAGTTCTTC.

The chain recombines TRBV12-3 or TRBV12-4 with TRBJ2-1; D gene uncertain. The V and J ends lost 2 bases and 4 bases respectively, with 6 bases between them. The CDR3 sequence is 13 residues long. The CDR3 sequence: CASSLYRYNEQFF. As DNA, the CDR3 is TGTGCCAGCAGTTTATACAGATACAATGAGCAGTTCTTC.

This sequence joins TRBV7-8 and TRBJ2-2, with D uncertain. V lost 7 bases and J lost 1, with 13 bases in between. The CDR3 spans 15 residues. CDR1 and CDR2 from the germline V gene are SGHVS and FQNEAQ. CDR3 in amino acids: CASTRKGWNTGELFF. The CDR3 DNA reads TGTGCCAGCACCCGGAAAGGATGGAACACCGGGGAGCTGTTTTTT. The full variable domain, in which reference TRBV7-8 and TRBJ2-2 provide the parts outside the CDR3, is GAGVSQSPRYKVAKRGQDVALRCDPISGHVSLFWYQQALGQGPEFLTYFQNEAQLDKSGLPSDRFFAERPEGSVSTLKIQRTQQEDSAVYLCASTRKGWNTGELFFGEGSRLTVL.

This clonotype was seen only a few times. The chain employs TRBV7-2 and TRBJ2-5; D remains ambiguous. CDR3 length: 13 amino acids. Germline lookup yields CDR1 SGHTA and CDR2 FQGNSA. Trimming shortened V by 3 bases and J by 2 bases, and 7 bases separated the two germline ends. The CDR3 region has the DNA TGTGCCAGCAGCTTGAACCGGCAAGAGACCCAGTACTTC. This gives the protein CASSLNRQETQYF.

At least ten counts were recorded for this clonotype. This sequence joins TRBV27 and TRBJ2-4, with D possibly called TRBD1 or TRBD2 (5 bases each). CDR3 length equals 15 residues. Per the germline V gene, CDR1 is MNHEY and CDR2 is SMNVEV (reference sequence). V was cut by 2 bases and J by 0 bases, with 8 bases left in between. CDR3 nucleotide sequence: TGTGCCAGCAGTTTAGTGGGGGTAGCCAAAAACATTCAGTACTTC. Translation gives CASSLVGVAKNIQYF.

This clonotype was observed a few times. The genes are TRBV3-1 and TRBJ2-2; 7 bases align to TRBD2. Germline V CDR1 and CDR2: LGHDT, YNNKEL (reference sequence). V shed 0 bases, J shed 7 bases, and the junction held 11 bases outside the gene matches. This CDR3 comprises 17 residues. The CDR3 DNA reads TGTGCCAGCAGCCAAGATGGCGGGGGACGGGACCACGGGGAGCTGTTTTTT. It yields the protein CASSQDGGGRDHGELFF.

Turning to this clonotype: Compared with germline, one end of the junction differs, possibly owing to a read error. The J gene is TRBJ2-7, the V gene TRBV29-1; 13 bases are a match to TRBD2. Germline V gives CDR1 SQVTM, CDR2 ANQGSEA. This CDR3 is 13 amino acids long. The CDR3, as DNA: TGCAGCGCCCGGACTAGCGGGAGCTACGAGCACTACTTC. Encoded protein: CSARTSGSYEHYF.

Ten or more counts support this clonotype. The gene calls are TRBV7-9 and TRBJ2-2, with D unresolved. Germline values: CDR1 SEHNR, CDR2 FQNEAQ (reference sequence). Trimming left V 6 bases short and J 6 bases short, with 8 bases between. The CDR3 runs to 12 residues. Here the CDR3 DNA reads TGTGCCAGCAGTCTGAGCTCCGGGGAGCTGTTTTTT. Protein sequence: CASSLSSGELFF.

A few counts support this clonotype. V and J are TRBV10-3 and TRBJ2-5; D may match TRBD1 or TRBD2 (5 bases each). CDR1 is ENHRY, CDR2 SYGVKD, per germline. Trimming took off 1 base at V and 5 bases at J, with 11 bases between the two ends. The CDR3 is made up of 14 amino acids. CDR3 sequence: CAISELAGTETQYF. The CDR3 DNA follows: TGTGCCATCAGTGAGTTAGCAGGGACGGAGACCCAGTACTTC.

The V gene is TRBV13, the J gene TRBJ2-3, with a weak D call TRBD2 (6 bases). V gave up 4 bases and J gave up 1 base, with 15 bases separating them. The CDR3 extends over 16 amino acids. The V gene's germline CDR1 is PRHDT and CDR2 FYEKMQ (reference sequence). CDR3 sequence: CASSSGTSWGTDTQYF. The CDR3 coding sequence is TGTGCCAGCAGCTCCGGGACTTCGTGGGGCACAGATACGCAGTATTTT.

The table lists this clonotype with a few counts. The rearrangement uses TRBV7-9 and TRBJ2-1; 7 bases are shared with TRBD2. The CDR3 length is 13 residues. Losses at the gene ends were 5 bases for V and 5 bases for J; bases not matched to a gene: 3. Germline CDR1 SEHNR, CDR2 FQNEAQ (reference sequence). CDR3 loop: CASSGEGHNEQFF. For the CDR3, the DNA is TGTGCCAGCAGCGGGGAGGGCCACAATGAGCAGTTCTTC.

This chain uses TRBV4-1 with TRBJ2-5; TRBD2 agrees at 7 bases. V shed 1 base and J 5 bases; nucleotides not matched to a gene: 13. Looked up from germline, CDR1 is MGHRA and CDR2 is YSYEKL. CDR3 length equals 17 residues. CDR3 DNA sequence: TGCGCCAGCAGCCAAGGAGTGGGGGGAGGGCCGTCGGAGACCCAGTACTTC. Its protein product is CASSQGVGGGPSETQYF.

This clonotype was recorded a few times. The chain's CDR3 is CASSPETSGSSYNEQFF. The CDR3 nucleotides are TGTGCCAGCAGTCCGGAGACTAGCGGGAGCTCCTACAATGAGCAGTTCTTC. The chain links TRBV28 to TRBJ2-1; 12 nucleotides match TRBD2. This CDR3 spans 17 amino acids. With 5 bases clipped from V and 0 bases from J, the junction kept 5 bases outside the gene matches. Looked up from germline, CDR1 is MDHEN and CDR2 is SYDVKM.